Sequencing of this T cell receptor beta chain was carried out in a study of cytomegalovirus exposure and HLA in healthy donors. In the case of this clone: What it binds is not known.

V gave up 4 bases and J gave up 4 bases, with 10 bases separating them. CDR1 and CDR2 from the germline V gene are SEHNR and FQNEAQ (reference sequence). The CDR3 sequence is 13 residues long. PCR employed 60 Vbeta and 13 Jbeta primers. Assay: immunoSEQ multiplex PCR; the TCRdb copy retains only in-frame clones and omits some. The table for this sample gives roughly 100,000 clones. General study findings and limits: When analyzed later, the rates of TCR association showed variation by HLA locus, with DRB1 the most and HLA-C the fewest. Evidence from a later analysis indicated that most CMV-associated TCR beta chains looked HLA-restricted.

This receptor was identified in a woman aged 25 to 39 in good health and CMV-seronegative. The gene calls are TRBV7-9 and TRBJ1-2; possibly TRBD1 for D (6 bases). Sequenced material: PBMCs. This chain's CDR3 is CASSSGQIYGYTF. In DNA, the CDR3 is TGTGCCAGCAGCTCCGGACAGATCTATGGCTACACCTTC.